These 15 T cell receptor beta chains were all obtained from the same sample, sequenced in a study of Graves' ophthalmopathy and Graves' hyperthyroidism. For repertoire sequencing, the TCR beta CDR3 regions were amplified from RNA transcripts. Second-round multiplex PCR came after a first-round RT-PCR that employed HTBI primers. TCRdb re-derived calls from the multiplex PCR reads in MiXCR, one entry per CDR3 protein. The sample has under 200,000 distinct CDR3 sequences, less than 45% seen once. Sequenced sample: peripheral blood. These receptors all stem from a woman aged 40 to 50 with Graves' ophthalmopathy.

J is TRBJ2-7 and V is TRBV6-1, with 8 bases matching TRBD1. The CDR3 is 13 amino acids. V lost 8 bases, J lost 7 bases, and 10 bases stayed unmatched. CDR1 MNHNS and CDR2 SASEGT come from the germline V gene. CDR3 in DNA: TGTGCCAGCGGAGCGGACAGGGATGGTGAGCAGTACTTC. Residues: CASGADRDGEQYF.

This rearrangement joins TRBV20-1 to TRBJ1-2, with unresolved D. Germline assignment: CDR1 DFQATT and CDR2 SNEGSKA (reference sequence). Trimming took 4 bases from V and 4 from J, leaving 13 bases between them. CDR3 length: 13 amino acids. CDR3 sequence: CSAINSQSYGYTF. The DNA of the CDR3 is TGCAGTGCTATCAACAGTCAGAGCTATGGCTACACCTTC.

This clonotype occurred many times. The chain uses TRBV5-1 and TRBJ2-5; TRBD2 matches 15 bases. Trimming took 3 bases from V and 5 from J; bases not matched to a gene: 8. CDR1 and CDR2 from the germline V gene are SGHRS and YFSETQ. This CDR3 comprises 17 residues. CDR3 sequence reads: CASSWAGLAGGQETQYF. The CDR3 DNA is TGCGCCAGCAGCTGGGCGGGACTAGCGGGAGGACAGGAGACCCAGTACTTC.

This clonotype showed up many times. As DNA, the CDR3 is TGTGCCAGCAGTCCAGGGACTGCGGTCCCCGAGCACACTGAAGCTTTCTTT. Encoded protein: CASSPGTAVPEHTEAFF. The chain links TRBV28 to TRBJ1-1, with D perhaps matching TRBD1 (5 bases). The CDR3 spans 17 residues. Germline V gives CDR1 MDHEN, CDR2 SYDVKM. Trimming left V 5 bases short and J 3 bases short, with 22 bases between.

This clonotype showed up just a few times. The chain is built from TRBV6-1 and TRBJ1-5; D is perhaps TRBD1 (6 bases). V lost 6 bases and J 1 base, leaving 13 bases between the germline ends. The V gene's germline CDR1 is MNHNS and CDR2 SASEGT. This CDR3 is built from 15 residues. The CDR3: CASRKIQGSNQPQHF. The DNA of the CDR3 is TGTGCCAGCAGGAAGATACAGGGAAGCAATCAGCCCCAGCATTTT.

The chain links TRBV6-2 or TRBV6-3 to TRBJ1-2; no clear D. This CDR3 comprises 12 residues. Germline V CDR1 and CDR2: MNHEY, SVGEGT. The V end was cut by 2 bases, the J end by 4 bases, with 5 bases between. The CDR3 DNA sequence: TGTGCCAGCAGTTACGGTGTCTATGGCTACACCTTC. Its translation is CASSYGVYGYTF.

Many counts were recorded for this clonotype. The chain couples TRBV11-3 to TRBJ1-1; D remains unclear. Trimming pared 5 bases from V and 10 bases from J, leaving 17 bases between. In germline, CDR1 is SGHNT, CDR2 YENEEA. This CDR3 region has 13 residues. The CDR3 loop reads CASSERVTIGAFF. Here the CDR3 DNA reads TGTGCCAGCAGCGAGCGCGTGACAATTGGAGCTTTCTTT.

This clonotype was counted only a few times. The chain is built from TRBV12-3 or TRBV12-4 and TRBJ1-6; D may be TRBD1 (6 bases). The CDR3 is 15 amino acids. Trimming removed 7 bases from V and 8 bases from J, with 18 bases in between. The CDR3 loop reads CASTRGRGIDSPLHF. CDR3 in DNA: TGTGCCAGCACAAGGGGGAGGGGAATTGATTCACCCCTCCACTTT.

The chain joins TRBV27 to TRBJ2-5, with 10 nucleotides matching TRBD2. This CDR3 contains 15 residues. The V and J ends lost 4 bases and 5 bases, in that order; junction bases with no gene match: 7. From germline, CDR1 is MNHEY and CDR2 SMNVEV (reference sequence). CDR3 bases: TGTGCCAGCAGTTGGACTAGCGGAGCCCGGGAGACCCAGTACTTC. This codes for CASSWTSGARETQYF.

The V call is TRBV24-1, the J call TRBJ2-5; 16 nucleotides line up with TRBD2. The CDR3 is 15 amino acids. In germline, CDR1 is KGHDR, CDR2 SFDVKD. Trimming took 9 bases from V and 5 from J; bases not matched to a gene: 5. As DNA, the CDR3 is TGTGCCACCGGGACTAGCGGGAGGGCCACCGAGACCCAGTACTTC. Residues: CATGTSGRATETQYF.

In this sample, this clonotype turned up many times. The V gene is TRBV12-3 or TRBV12-4, the J gene TRBJ2-7, with D possibly matching TRBD2 (5 bases). The CDR3 sequence is 14 residues long. V lost 4 bases, J lost 0 bases, and 10 bases lay in between. The CDR3 bases are TGTGCCAGCAGTTCCGGGATAAACTCCTACGAGCAGTACTTC. This codes for CASSSGINSYEQYF.

At least ten counts were recorded for this clonotype. This chain links TRBV9 with TRBJ1-6; no clear D gene. V was cut by 0 bases and J by 10 bases, with 11 bases left in between. CDR1 SGDLS and CDR2 YYNGEE come from the germline V gene. CDR3 length: 14 residues. Written as DNA, the CDR3 is TGTGCCAGCAGCGTAGACGGAGCCCCATCACCCCTCCACTTT. This sequence encodes CASSVDGAPSPLHF.

This sequence joins TRBV6-1 and TRBJ2-7; 9 bases are a match to TRBD1. Germline V gene lookup returns CDR1 MNHNS and CDR2 SASEGT. This CDR3 spans 11 amino acids. After removal of 6 bases from V and 12 bases from J, the junction contained 6 bases not matched to a gene. The CDR3 region is CASRETGGAYF. The CDR3 DNA follows: TGTGCCAGCAGGGAAACAGGGGGCGCGTACTTC.

This clonotype showed up many times. The CDR3: CASSPTGGPEGAFF. CDR3 in DNA: TGTGCCAGCAGCCCTACAGGGGGCCCAGAAGGTGCTTTCTTT. The chain combines TRBV6-1 with TRBJ1-1; 9 nucleotides line up with TRBD1. J gave up 11 bases and V 6 bases, and 13 bases lay outside the gene matches. Looked up from germline, CDR1 is MNHNS and CDR2 is SASEGT. The CDR3 runs to 14 residues.

The chain is built from TRBV20-1 and TRBJ1-2; TRBD1 agrees at 12 bases. CDR3 length equals 15 residues. V shed 3 bases, J shed 4 bases, and the junction held 6 bases outside the gene matches. CDR1 and CDR2 (germline): DFQATT, SNEGSKA (reference sequence). CDR3 bases: TGCAGTGCTAGTCGGGACAGGGGGCGAGGCTATGGCTACACCTTC. Its protein product is CSASRDRGRGYGYTF.